These 29 T cell receptor beta chains share one sample of origin, sequenced in a study of blood T cell repertoires in COVID-19. This table comes from immunoSEQ multiplex PCR, and its TCRdb copy is limited to in-frame clones, with some not included. This table has under 350,000 clones, 85% to 90% appearing once. The sample comprised peripheral blood. Receptors were obtained from a man aged 70-80 years with acute or convalescent COVID-19.

The V gene is TRBV11-2, the J gene TRBJ2-5; 7 bases are shared with TRBD2. Germline values: CDR1 SGHAT, CDR2 FQNNGV. This CDR3 spans 13 amino acids. Trimming at V came to 3 bases and at J to 5 bases, leaving 3 bases not matched to a gene. The CDR3 nucleotides are TGTGCCAGCAGCTTTTCCGGGAGGGAGACCCAGTACTTC. Encoded protein: CASSFSGRETQYF. The whole variable domain, filled in from reference TRBV11-2 and TRBJ2-5, reads EAGVAQSPRYKIIEKRQSVAFWCNPISGHATLYWYQQILGQGPKLLIQFQNNGVVDDSQLPKDRFSAERLKGVDSTLKIQPAKLEDSAVYLCASSFSGRETQYFGPGTRLLVL.

The J gene is TRBJ1-5, the V gene TRBV29-1; tentatively, D is TRBD1 (6 bases). The CDR3 has 12 residues. V was pared by 4 bases and J by 3 bases, with 7 bases between. In germline, CDR1 is SQVTM, CDR2 ANQGSEA. The CDR3 coding sequence is TGCAGCGTTGGGGGGCCCAATCAGCCCCAGCATTTT. Its protein is CSVGGPNQPQHF.

The chain has TRBV6-2 or TRBV6-3 and TRBJ1-1, with D perhaps TRBD1 (6 bases). V lost 5 bases and J lost 1, with 11 bases in between. The CDR3 spans 14 residues. CDR1 MNHEY and CDR2 SVGEGT come from the germline V gene. As DNA, the CDR3 is TGTGCCAGCAGTCCATCGACAGGGAACACTGAAGCTTTCTTT. Protein sequence: CASSPSTGNTEAFF.

The chain combines TRBV7-9 with TRBJ2-4; D might be TRBD1 (5 bases). The ends were cut back, 4 bases at V and 5 bases at J, with 9 bases in the middle. Germline CDR1 is SEHNR and CDR2 is FQNEAQ (reference sequence). The length of the CDR3 is 13 residues. The chain's CDR3 is CASSYQGENIQYF. CDR3 nucleotides: TGTGCCAGCAGCTATCAAGGGGAAAACATTCAGTACTTC.

CDR3 region: CASSQKDRGGSPLHF. CDR3 in DNA: TGCGCCAGCAGCCAAAAGGACAGGGGAGGATCACCCCTCCACTTT. V is TRBV4-3 and J is TRBJ1-6; 9 bases are a match to TRBD1. In germline, CDR1 is LGHNA, CDR2 YSLEER. V lost 2 bases, J lost 10 bases, and 6 bases stayed unmatched. The CDR3 runs 15 residues.

The rearrangement joins TRBV29-1 to TRBJ2-1; maybe TRBD2 (5 bases). The V gene's germline CDR1 is SQVTM and CDR2 ANQGSEA. The CDR3 sequence is 14 residues long. V shed 4 bases and J shed 6 bases, with 16 bases lying between them. The CDR3 loop reads CSVVRTPLGNEQFF. The CDR3 DNA reads TGCAGCGTTGTTCGGACTCCCTTGGGCAATGAGCAGTTCTTC.

This sequence joins TRBV6-6 and TRBJ1-1, with TRBD1 as a possible D gene (5 bases). With 2 bases removed from V and 5 bases from J, the gap between germline ends came to 12 bases. This CDR3 region has 14 residues. Per germline, CDR1 MNHNY and CDR2 SVGAGI (reference sequence). The DNA for the CDR3 is TGTGCCAGCAGTTACCCGGAGGGGATAACTGAAGCTTTCTTT. It translates to CASSYPEGITEAFF.

V gene TRBV7-2 combines with J gene TRBJ2-3, with a possible D match to TRBD2 (5 bases). Trimming removed 6 bases from V and 6 bases from J, with 10 bases in between. This CDR3 has 12 residues. Germline V CDR1 and CDR2: SGHTA, FQGNSA. The CDR3: CASRLESDTQYF. The CDR3 DNA reads as TGTGCCAGCAGACTAGAATCTGATACGCAGTATTTT. The full variable domain, completed using reference TRBV7-2 and TRBJ2-3, is GAGVSQSPSNKVTEKGKDVELRCDPISGHTALYWYRQSLGQGLEFLIYFQGNSAPDKSGLPSDRFSAERTGGSVSTLTIQRTQQEDSAVYLCASRLESDTQYFGPGTRLTVL.

This chain links TRBV7-9 with TRBJ2-3; D unresolved. Trimming removed 0 bases at V and 4 bases at J, with 8 bases between. Germline V lookup: CDR1 SEHNR, CDR2 FQNEAQ (reference sequence). This CDR3 has 14 amino acids. The CDR3 DNA follows: TGTGCCAGCAGCTTAGCGGGCTCGGCAGATACGCAGTATTTT. Protein product: CASSLAGSADTQYF.

The V and J genes are TRBV4-1 and TRBJ2-1; 10 nucleotides line up with TRBD2. V dropped 0 bases and J dropped 8; count of bases not matched to a gene: 16. CDR3 length equals 19 residues. Germline V gives CDR1 MGHRA, CDR2 YSYEKL. The CDR3: CASSQDPPAGGRLVHEQFF. CDR3 bases: TGCGCCAGCAGCCAAGATCCCCCAGCGGGAGGGCGGCTTGTACATGAGCAGTTCTTC.

This sequence joins TRBV3-1 (or the pseudogene TRBV3-2) and TRBJ2-7, with TRBD1 matching 11 bases. The CDR3 extends over 15 amino acids. The V segment lost 5 bases and the J segment 2 bases; nucleotides outside the gene matches: 5. Germline lookup yields CDR1 LGHDT and CDR2 YNNKEL (reference sequence). This CDR3 reads CASSTPGQGAYEQYF. CDR3 bases: TGTGCCAGCAGCACCCCGGGACAGGGGGCCTACGAGCAGTACTTC.

This chain uses TRBV19 with TRBJ1-2; the match to TRBD1 covers 7 bases. V shed 5 bases and J 5 bases; nucleotides not matched to a gene: 5. The germline V gene encodes CDR1 LNHDA and CDR2 SQIVND (reference sequence). CDR3 length equals 13 residues. CDR3 sequence reads: CASSSTGRYGYTF. CDR3 bases: TGTGCCAGTAGTTCGACAGGGCGGTATGGCTACACCTTC.

The V gene is TRBV6-4, the J gene TRBJ2-3; tentatively, D is TRBD2 (6 bases). V lost 7 bases and J 2 bases, leaving 13 bases between the germline ends. The CDR3 extends over 14 amino acids. CDR1 and CDR2 (germline): MRHNA, SNTAGT. Here the CDR3 DNA reads TGTGCCAGCAAACGGGACTCGAACACAGATACGCAGTATTTT. Amino acid sequence: CASKRDSNTDTQYF.

This clone has a handful of counts. The chain uses TRBV7-9 and TRBJ1-1; D unclear. CDR3 length: 12 residues. Per germline, CDR1 SEHNR and CDR2 FQNEAQ (reference sequence). Trimming took 5 bases from V and 2 from J, leaving 6 bases between them. The CDR3 reads CASSTYNTEAFF. The CDR3 nucleotides read TGTGCCAGCAGCACCTACAACACTGAAGCTTTCTTT.

The chain joins TRBV5-1 to TRBJ1-4; 11 bases align to TRBD1. J gave up 6 bases and V 1 base, and 5 bases lay outside the gene matches. CDR1 SGHRS and CDR2 YFSETQ come from the germline V gene. The CDR3 has 16 amino acids. CDR3 DNA sequence: TGCGCCAGCAGCTTGTCCCCGGGACAGGGGGATGAAAAACTGTTTTTT. This translates into CASSLSPGQGDEKLFF.

As regards this clone: One end of the junction fails to match germline, which may point to a read error. This sequence joins TRBV7-9 and TRBJ1-2; D not certain. The CDR3 is 16 amino acids. CDR1 and CDR2 from the germline V gene are SEHNR and FQNEAQ (reference sequence). The CDR3 region is CASSIAFSGGGYGYTF. CDR3 nucleotide sequence: TGTGCCAGCAGCATAGCGTTCTCCGGCGGTGGCTATGGCTACACCTTC.

This clone occurred once. V usage is TRBV9 and J usage is TRBJ2-2, with a weak D call TRBD2 (6 bases). The CDR3 is 14 amino acids. Per germline, CDR1 SGDLS and CDR2 YYNGEE. The germline V and J ends were trimmed by 0 bases and 4 bases, with 7 bases remaining between them. The CDR3 reads CASSVVGGTGELFF. In DNA, the CDR3 is TGTGCCAGCAGCGTAGTCGGGGGCACCGGGGAGCTGTTTTTT.

The V gene is TRBV5-4, the J gene TRBJ2-5, with TRBD1 matching 7 bases. V trimming: 5 bases; J trimming: 2 bases; junction bases outside the gene matches: 9. CDR3 size: 15 residues. Germline values: CDR1 SGHNT, CDR2 YYREEE (reference sequence). CDR3 coding DNA: TGTGCCAGCAGTCGGACCGGGACAGAGCAAGAGACCCAGTACTTC. It is translated as CASSRTGTEQETQYF.

CDR3 sequence: CASSHTSGQRNSPLHF. The CDR3 DNA follows: TGTGCCAGTAGTCACACGTCGGGACAGAGGAATTCACCCCTCCACTTT. The genes are TRBV19 and TRBJ1-6; 7 bases are shared with TRBD1. The germline V gene encodes CDR1 LNHDA and CDR2 SQIVND (reference sequence). V dropped 5 bases and J dropped 7; count of bases not matched to a gene: 11. The CDR3 has 16 amino acids.

This sequence joins TRBV13 and TRBJ2-3; 10 nucleotides align to TRBD2. CDR3 length: 17 residues. The germline gives CDR1 PRHDT, CDR2 FYEKMQ (reference sequence). Unmatched junction bases numbered 14, after V lost 7 bases and J lost 4 bases. The CDR3: CASIRSGLADTADTQYF. For the CDR3, the DNA is TGTGCCAGCATAAGGAGCGGACTAGCGGACACGGCAGATACGCAGTATTTT.

The chain recombines TRBV5-4 with TRBJ2-3; D gene ambiguous. Germline V gene data show CDR1 as SGHNT and CDR2 as YYREEE (reference sequence). V lost 3 bases and J lost 2, with 10 bases in between. This CDR3 contains 14 residues. CDR3 coding DNA: TGTGCCAGCAGCTACCGACTGGCCACAGATACGCAGTATTTT. It specifies CASSYRLATDTQYF.

The chain links TRBV19 to TRBJ2-5, with D possibly matching TRBD1 (5 bases). This CDR3 comprises 14 residues. Trimming took 1 base from V and 3 from J, leaving 9 bases between them. Germline V lookup: CDR1 LNHDA, CDR2 SQIVND (reference sequence). CDR3 nucleotides: TGTGCCAGTAGTATAGCGTCAGGGAAAGAGACCCAGTACTTC. Its protein is CASSIASGKETQYF.

This sequence joins TRBV7-2 and TRBJ1-5, with D unresolved. The V and J ends lost 4 bases and 6 bases respectively, with 7 bases between them. The germline gives CDR1 SGHTA, CDR2 FQGNSA. This CDR3 has 12 residues. As DNA, the CDR3 is TGTGCCAGCAGCTCCCCGGGTCAGCCCCAGCATTTT. This sequence encodes CASSSPGQPQHF.

The chain recombines TRBV19 with TRBJ1-1, with 8 bases matching TRBD1. The trim removed 7 bases at V and 2 bases at J, leaving 12 bases unmatched. Per germline, CDR1 LNHDA and CDR2 SQIVND (reference sequence). The CDR3 consists of 16 residues. CDR3 bases: TGTGCCAGTACCGGAAACAGGGGGAAGGGTAACACTGAAGCTTTCTTT. This translates into CASTGNRGKGNTEAFF. Combining the CDR3 with reference TRBV19 and TRBJ1-1 gives the whole variable domain DGGITQSPKYLFRKEGQNVTLSCEQNLNHDAMYWYRQDPGQGLRLIYYSQIVNDFQKGDIAEGYSVSREKKESFPLTVTSAQKNPTAFYLCASTGNRGKGNTEAFFGQGTRLTVV.

The rearrangement uses TRBV28 and TRBJ2-3; 10 positions agree with TRBD1. The CDR3 contains 13 residues. CDR1 is MDHEN, CDR2 SYDVKM, per germline. J lost 7 bases, V lost 4 bases, and 2 bases had no gene match. CDR3 residues: CASSSGQGYTQYF. The DNA for the CDR3 is TGTGCCAGCAGTTCGGGACAGGGGTATACGCAGTATTTT.

The chain has TRBV6-5 and TRBJ2-6; 7 nucleotides match TRBD2. V gave up 10 bases and J gave up 1 base; unmatched junction bases: 4. The V gene's germline CDR1 is MNHEY and CDR2 SVGAGI. The CDR3 consists of 14 residues. The CDR3 sequence is CAIRGVSGANVLTF. Written as DNA, the CDR3 is TGTGCCATCCGGGGGGTGTCTGGGGCCAACGTCCTGACTTTC.

The rearrangement joins TRBV28 to TRBJ1-4; 12 positions agree with TRBD1. The CDR3 has 15 residues. Germline V lookup: CDR1 MDHEN, CDR2 SYDVKM. V gave up 3 bases and J gave up 8 bases; unmatched junction bases: 4. For the CDR3, the DNA is TGTGCCAGCAGTTTGGGGACAGGGGGCCGAGAAAAACTGTTTTTT. Its protein is CASSLGTGGREKLFF.

This chain uses TRBV28 with TRBJ1-5; the D gene is possibly TRBD1 (5 bases). Germline V gene data show CDR1 as MDHEN and CDR2 as SYDVKM. This CDR3 comprises 16 residues. V was shortened by 5 bases and J by 5 bases, with 19 bases between the two germline ends. CDR3 DNA: TGTGCCAGCAGTCGCTTCAGGGCGAGGTCAGATCAGCCCCAGCATTTT. Its protein product is CASSRFRARSDQPQHF. Complete variable domain (other parts from reference TRBV28 and TRBJ1-5): DVKVTQSSRYLVKRTGEKVFLECVQDMDHENMFWYRQDPGLGLRLIYFSYDVKMKEKGDIPEGYSVSREKKERFSLILESASTNQTSMYLCASSRFRARSDQPQHFGDGTRLSIL.

The gene calls are TRBV5-8 and TRBJ1-5, with D unresolved. CDR3 length: 15 amino acids. V lost 4 bases and J 0 bases, leaving 11 bases between the germline ends. Germline loops: CDR1 SGHTS, CDR2 YDEGEE. DNA for the CDR3: TGTGCCAGCAGCCTTGACATAGATAGCAATCAGCCCCAGCATTTT. Amino acids: CASSLDIDSNQPQHF.